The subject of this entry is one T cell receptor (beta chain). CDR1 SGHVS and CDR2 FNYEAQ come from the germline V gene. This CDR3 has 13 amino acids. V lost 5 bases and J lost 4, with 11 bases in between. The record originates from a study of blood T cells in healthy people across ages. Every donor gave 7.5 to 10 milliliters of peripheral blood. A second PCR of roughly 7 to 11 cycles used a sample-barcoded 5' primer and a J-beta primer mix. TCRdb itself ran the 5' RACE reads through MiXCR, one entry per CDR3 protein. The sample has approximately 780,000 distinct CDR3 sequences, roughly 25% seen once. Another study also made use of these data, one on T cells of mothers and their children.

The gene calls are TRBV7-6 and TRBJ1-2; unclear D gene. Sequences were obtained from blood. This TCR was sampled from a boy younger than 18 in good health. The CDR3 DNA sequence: TGTGCCAGCAGCCCTAGGTCCGGCTATGGCTACACCTTC. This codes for CASSPRSGYGYTF.